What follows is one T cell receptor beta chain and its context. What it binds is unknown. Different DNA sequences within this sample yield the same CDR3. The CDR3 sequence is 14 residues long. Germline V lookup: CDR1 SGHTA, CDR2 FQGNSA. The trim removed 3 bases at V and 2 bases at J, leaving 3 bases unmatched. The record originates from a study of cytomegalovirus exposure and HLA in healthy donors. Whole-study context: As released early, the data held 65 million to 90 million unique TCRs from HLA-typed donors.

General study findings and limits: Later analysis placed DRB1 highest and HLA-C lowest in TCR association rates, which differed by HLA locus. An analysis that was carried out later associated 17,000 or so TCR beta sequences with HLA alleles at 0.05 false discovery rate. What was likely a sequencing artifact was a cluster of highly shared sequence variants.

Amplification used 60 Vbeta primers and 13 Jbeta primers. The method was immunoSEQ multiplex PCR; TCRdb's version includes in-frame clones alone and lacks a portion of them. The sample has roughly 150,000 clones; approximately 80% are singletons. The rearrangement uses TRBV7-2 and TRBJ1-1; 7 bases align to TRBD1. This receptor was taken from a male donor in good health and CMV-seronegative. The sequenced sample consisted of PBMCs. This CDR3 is CASSFQGGNTEAFF. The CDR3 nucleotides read TGTGCCAGCAGCTTCCAGGGGGGAAACACTGAAGCTTTCTTT.